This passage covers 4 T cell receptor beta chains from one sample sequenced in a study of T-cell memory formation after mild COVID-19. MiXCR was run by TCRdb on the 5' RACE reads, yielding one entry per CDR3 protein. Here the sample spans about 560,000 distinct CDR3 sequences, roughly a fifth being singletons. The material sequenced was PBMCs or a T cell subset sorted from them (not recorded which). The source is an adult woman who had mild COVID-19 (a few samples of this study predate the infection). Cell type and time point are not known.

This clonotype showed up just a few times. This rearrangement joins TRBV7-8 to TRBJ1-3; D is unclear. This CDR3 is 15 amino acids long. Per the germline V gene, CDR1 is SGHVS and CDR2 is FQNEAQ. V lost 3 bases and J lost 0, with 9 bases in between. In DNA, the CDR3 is TGTGCCAGCAGCTTCCCAGACGGCTCTGGAAACACCATATATTTT. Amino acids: CASSFPDGSGNTIYF. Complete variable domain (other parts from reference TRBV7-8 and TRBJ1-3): GAGVSQSPRYKVAKRGQDVALRCDPISGHVSLFWYQQALGQGPEFLTYFQNEAQLDKSGLPSDRFFAERPEGSVSTLKIQRTQQEDSAVYLCASSFPDGSGNTIYFGEGSWLTVV.

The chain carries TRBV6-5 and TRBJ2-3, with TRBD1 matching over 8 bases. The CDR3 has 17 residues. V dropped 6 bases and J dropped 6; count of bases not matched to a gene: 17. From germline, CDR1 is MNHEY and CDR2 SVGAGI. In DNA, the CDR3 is TGTGCCAGCAGCCCTACATCTACAGGGGGAGTTCGGGATACGCAGTATTTT. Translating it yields CASSPTSTGGVRDTQYF.

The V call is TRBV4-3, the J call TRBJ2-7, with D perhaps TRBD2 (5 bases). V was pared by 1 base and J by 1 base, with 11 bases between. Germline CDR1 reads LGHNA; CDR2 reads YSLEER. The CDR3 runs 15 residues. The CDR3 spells CASSQGTLLSYEQYF. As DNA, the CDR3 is TGCGCCAGCAGCCAAGGGACTCTCCTTTCCTACGAGCAGTACTTC.

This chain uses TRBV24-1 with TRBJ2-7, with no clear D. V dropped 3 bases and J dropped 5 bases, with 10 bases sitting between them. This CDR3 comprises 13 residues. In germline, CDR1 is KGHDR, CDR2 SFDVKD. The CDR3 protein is CATSDGRYHEQYF. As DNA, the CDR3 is TGTGCCACCAGTGATGGAAGGTACCACGAGCAGTACTTC.